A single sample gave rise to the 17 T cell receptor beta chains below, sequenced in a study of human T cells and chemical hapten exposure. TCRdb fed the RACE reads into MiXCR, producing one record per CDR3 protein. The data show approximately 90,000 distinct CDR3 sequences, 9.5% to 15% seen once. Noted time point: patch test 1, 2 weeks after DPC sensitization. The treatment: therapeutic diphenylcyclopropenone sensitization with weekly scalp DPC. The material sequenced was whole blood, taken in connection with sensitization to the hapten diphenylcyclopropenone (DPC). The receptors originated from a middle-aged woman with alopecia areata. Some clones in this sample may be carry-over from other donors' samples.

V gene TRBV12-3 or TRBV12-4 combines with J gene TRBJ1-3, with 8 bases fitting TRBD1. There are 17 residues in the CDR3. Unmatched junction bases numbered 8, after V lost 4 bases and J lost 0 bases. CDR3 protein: CASSWLQGVNSGNTIYF. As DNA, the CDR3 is TGTGCCAGCAGTTGGCTACAGGGGGTCAACTCTGGAAACACCATATATTTT.

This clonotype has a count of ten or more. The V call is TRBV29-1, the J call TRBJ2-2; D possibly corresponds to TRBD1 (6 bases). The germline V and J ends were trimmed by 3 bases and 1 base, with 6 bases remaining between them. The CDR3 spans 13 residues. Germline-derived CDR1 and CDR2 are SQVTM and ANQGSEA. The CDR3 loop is CSVDRGNTGELFF. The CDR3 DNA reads TGCAGCGTTGACAGGGGGAACACCGGGGAGCTGTTTTTT.

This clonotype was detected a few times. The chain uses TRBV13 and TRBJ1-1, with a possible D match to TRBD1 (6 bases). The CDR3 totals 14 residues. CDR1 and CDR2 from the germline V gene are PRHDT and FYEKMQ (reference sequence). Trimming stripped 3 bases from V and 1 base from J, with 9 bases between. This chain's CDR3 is CASSFRGRNTEAFF. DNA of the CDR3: TGTGCCAGCAGCTTCCGGGGGCGGAACACTGAAGCTTTCTTT.

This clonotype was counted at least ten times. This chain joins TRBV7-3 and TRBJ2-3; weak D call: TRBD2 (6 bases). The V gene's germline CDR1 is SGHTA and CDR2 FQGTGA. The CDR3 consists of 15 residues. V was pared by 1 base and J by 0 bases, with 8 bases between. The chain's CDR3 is CASSLNGGSTDTQYF. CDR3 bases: TGTGCCAGCAGCTTAAACGGGGGTAGCACAGATACGCAGTATTTT.

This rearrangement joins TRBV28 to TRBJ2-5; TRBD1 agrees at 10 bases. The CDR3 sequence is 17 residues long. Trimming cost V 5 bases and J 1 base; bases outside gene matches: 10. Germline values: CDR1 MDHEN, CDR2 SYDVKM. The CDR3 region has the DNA TGTGCCAGCAGTCCCGGACAGGGGGTCCCGGGCCAAGAGACCCAGTACTTC. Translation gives CASSPGQGVPGQETQYF.

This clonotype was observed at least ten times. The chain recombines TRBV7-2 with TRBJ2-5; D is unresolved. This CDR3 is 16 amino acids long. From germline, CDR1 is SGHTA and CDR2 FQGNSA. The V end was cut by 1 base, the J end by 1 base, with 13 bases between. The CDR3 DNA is TGTGCCAGCAGCTTAGTTCCGCTGGCGGCCCAAGAGACCCAGTACTTC. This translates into CASSLVPLAAQETQYF.

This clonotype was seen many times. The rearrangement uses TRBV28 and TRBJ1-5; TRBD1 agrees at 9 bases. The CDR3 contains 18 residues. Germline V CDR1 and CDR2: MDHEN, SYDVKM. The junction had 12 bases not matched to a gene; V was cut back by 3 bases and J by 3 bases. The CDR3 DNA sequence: TGTGCCAGCAGTTTCCCATCCTCCGGGACAGGGACCAATCAGCCCCAGCATTTT. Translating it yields CASSFPSSGTGTNQPQHF.

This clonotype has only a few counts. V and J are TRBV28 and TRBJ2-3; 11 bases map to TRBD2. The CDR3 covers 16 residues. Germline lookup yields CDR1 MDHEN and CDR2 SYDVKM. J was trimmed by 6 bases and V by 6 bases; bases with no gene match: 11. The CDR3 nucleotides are TGTGCCAGCAGCCCCCATAGCGGGAGGGCCGGGGATACGCAGTATTTT. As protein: CASSPHSGRAGDTQYF. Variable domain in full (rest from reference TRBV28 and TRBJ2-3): DVKVTQSSRYLVKRTGEKVFLECVQDMDHENMFWYRQDPGLGLRLIYFSYDVKMKEKGDIPEGYSVSREKKERFSLILESASTNQTSMYLCASSPHSGRAGDTQYFGPGTRLTVL.

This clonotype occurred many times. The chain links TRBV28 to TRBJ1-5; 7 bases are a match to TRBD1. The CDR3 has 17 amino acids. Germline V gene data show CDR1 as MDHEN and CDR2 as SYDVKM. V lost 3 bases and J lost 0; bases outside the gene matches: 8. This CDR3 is CASSLGQIRYSNQPQHF. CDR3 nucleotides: TGTGCCAGCAGTTTGGGACAGATTAGATATAGCAATCAGCCCCAGCATTTT.

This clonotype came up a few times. CDR3 protein: CASSLSRDRGPGYEQYF. CDR3 in DNA: TGCGCCAGCAGCTTGAGCCGGGACAGGGGGCCGGGGTACGAGCAGTACTTC. The genes are TRBV5-1 and TRBJ2-7; 12 bases align to TRBD1. Germline V gene data show CDR1 as SGHRS and CDR2 as YFSETQ. The CDR3 is 17 residues long. V lost 1 base, J lost 4 bases, and 9 bases stayed unmatched.

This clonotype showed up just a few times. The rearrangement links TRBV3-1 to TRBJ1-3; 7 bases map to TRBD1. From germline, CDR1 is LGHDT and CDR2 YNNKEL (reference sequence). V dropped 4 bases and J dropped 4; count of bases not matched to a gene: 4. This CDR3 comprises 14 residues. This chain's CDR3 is CASSLQGYGNTIYF. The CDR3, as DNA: TGTGCCAGCAGCCTACAGGGGTACGGAAACACCATATATTTT.

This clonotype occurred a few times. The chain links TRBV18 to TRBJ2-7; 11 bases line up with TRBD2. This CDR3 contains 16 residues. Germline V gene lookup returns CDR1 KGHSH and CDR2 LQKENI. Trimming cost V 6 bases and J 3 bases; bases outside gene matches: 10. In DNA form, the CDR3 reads TGTGCCAGCTCCGGGACTAGCGGTGTTGCACGCTACGAGCAGTACTTC. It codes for CASSGTSGVARYEQYF. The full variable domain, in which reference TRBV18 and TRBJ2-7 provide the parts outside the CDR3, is NAGVMQNPRHLVRRRGQEARLRCSPMKGHSHVYWYRQLPEEGLKFMVYLQKENIIDESGMPKERFSAEFPKEGPSILRIQQVVRGDSAAYFCASSGTSGVARYEQYFGPGTRLTVT.

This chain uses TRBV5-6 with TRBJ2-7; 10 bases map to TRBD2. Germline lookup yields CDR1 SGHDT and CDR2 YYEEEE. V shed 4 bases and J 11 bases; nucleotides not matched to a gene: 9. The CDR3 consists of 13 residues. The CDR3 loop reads CASSASLAGGKYF. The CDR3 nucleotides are TGTGCCAGCAGCGCGAGTTTAGCGGGAGGCAAGTACTTC.

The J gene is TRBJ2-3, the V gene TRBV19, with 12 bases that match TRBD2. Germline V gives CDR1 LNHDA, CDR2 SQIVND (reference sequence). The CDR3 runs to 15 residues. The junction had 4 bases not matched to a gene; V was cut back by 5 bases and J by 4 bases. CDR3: CASSETSGRSDTQYF. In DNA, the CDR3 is TGTGCCAGTAGTGAGACTAGCGGGAGATCAGATACGCAGTATTTT.

The CDR3 region is CASSQYPGAGELFF. The CDR3, as DNA: TGTGCCAGCAGCCAATATCCAGGGGCCGGGGAGCTGTTTTTT. The rearrangement uses TRBV4-2 and TRBJ2-2; the D gene is possibly TRBD1 (6 bases). The CDR3 is made up of 14 amino acids. Trimming left V 2 bases short and J 6 bases short, with 10 bases between. In germline, CDR1 is LGHNA, CDR2 YNFKEQ.

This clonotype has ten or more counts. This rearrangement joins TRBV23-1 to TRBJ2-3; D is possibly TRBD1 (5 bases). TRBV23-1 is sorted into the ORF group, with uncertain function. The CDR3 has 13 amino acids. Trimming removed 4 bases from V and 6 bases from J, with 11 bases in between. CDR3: CASSPSPGDTQYF. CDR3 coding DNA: TGCGCCAGCAGTCCCTCACCAGGGGATACGCAGTATTTT.

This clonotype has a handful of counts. The CDR3 is CSAEMTSGRETQYF. The CDR3 nucleotides read TGCAGTGCGGAGATGACTAGCGGGAGAGAGACCCAGTACTTC. V usage is TRBV20-1 and J usage is TRBJ2-5, with 12 bases lining up with TRBD2. The germline CDR1 and CDR2 sequences are DFQATT and SNEGSKA (reference sequence). The junction had 6 bases not matched to a gene; V was cut back by 6 bases and J by 4 bases. CDR3 length: 14 residues.